This T cell receptor (beta chain) was sequenced in a study of T cell responses to AZD1222 COVID-19 vaccine. With 5 bases removed from V and 8 bases from J, the gap between germline ends came to 16 bases. CDR1 is SGHTA and CDR2 is FQGTGA in the germline V gene. This CDR3 comprises 14 residues. Points from the study as a whole: Scientists sampled the repertoires only once the peak T cell response had passed.

Worth noting for this clone: The antigen is undetermined.

Produced via immunoSEQ multiplex PCR; TCRdb's table is partial and in-frame only. This table holds roughly 100,000 clones, roughly 91% found once. The chain employs TRBV7-3 and TRBJ2-1, with D hard to call. The receptor's source is an adult in good health. Material: peripheral blood, obtained on day 0 of AZD1222 vaccination. This chain's CDR3 is CASSPPYRTDEQFF. DNA of the CDR3: TGTGCCAGCAGCCCCCCTTATAGGACGGATGAGCAGTTCTTC.